Given below is one TCR beta chain in context. Each PCR had synthetic TCR analog templates added to it as a spike-in. Clones were sequenced by immunoSEQ multiplex PCR, and TCRdb holds only the in-frame ones, with some missing. The table has 70,000 to 75,000 clones, around 84% seen once; the top ten hold about 4.5%. V was clipped by 2 bases and J by 2 bases, with 16 bases between them. The length of the CDR3 is 17 residues. CDR1 is SGHVT and CDR2 is SQSDAQ in the germline V gene. This specimen comes from a study of PD-L1 blockade in urothelial cancer. V usage is TRBV7-4 and J usage is TRBJ2-1, with D tentatively TRBD2 (5 bases). Source: PBMCs, taken around atezolizumab (anti-PD-L1) treatment. The sequence was obtained from a man between 65 and 85 years old with urothelial cancer. The CDR3: CASSLITLAPTYNEQFF. The CDR3 DNA is TGTGCCAGCAGCTTAATAACCCTAGCTCCCACCTACAATGAGCAGTTCTTC.